The rows below give T cell receptor beta chains drawn from one sample of a study of cytomegalovirus exposure and HLA in healthy donors. The assay was immunoSEQ multiplex PCR, and TCRdb's table has in-frame clones only and misses some. Of roughly 180,000 clones in the sample, around 75% were seen once. The sequencing input was PBMCs. These receptors came from a young woman in good health and CMV-seropositive. Each CDR3 is given with its conserved first and last residue. The order of the fields is clone size, J gene, V gene, CDR3 protein. The listing skips clone size in some rows; elsewhere it reads once, few, many or a size class.

- | TRBJ2-7 | TRBV29-1 | CSARRTAGTRYEQYF
- | TRBJ2-7 | TRBV28 | CASVLDSPPYEQYF
- | TRBJ2-7 | TRBV5-1 | CASSGGTGYEQYF
- | TRBJ2-3 | TRBV7-9 | CASARSVDTDTQYF
- | TRBJ1-2 | TRBV5-1 | CASRNEAGNYGYTF
- | TRBJ1-4 | TRBV19 | CASSDRGSGNEKLFF
- | TRBJ2-4 | TRBV15 | CATSEGGGIQYF
- | TRBJ2-3 | TRBV29-1 | CSVGGSEGGDTQYF
- | TRBJ2-1 | TRBV4-1 | CASSRLLGDGYNEQFF
- | TRBJ1-1 | TRBV28 | CASRLPRGTEAFF
- | TRBJ2-4 | TRBV18 | CASSPGLAGGRTPAKNIQYF
- | TRBJ1-2 | TRBV27 | CASSLSIPSPRGNKGRGYTF
- | TRBJ1-5 | TRBV7-2 | CASQSAGNSNQPQHF
- | TRBJ2-1 | TRBV27 | CASSLVGEGRQFF
once | TRBJ2-7 | TRBV29-1 | CSVGTDAEQYF
- | TRBJ2-2 | TRBV4-3 | CASSQDLAGTTGELFF
- | TRBJ2-7 | TRBV10-3 | CAISVGQSYEQYF
- | TRBJ2-3 | TRBV5-4 | CASSLASGGTSTDTQYF
- | TRBJ1-2 | TRBV5-4 | CASSLSSFVGYTF